One and the same sample provided the 28 T cell receptor beta chains below, sequenced in a study of blood T cell repertoires in COVID-19. Produced via immunoSEQ multiplex PCR; TCRdb's table is partial and in-frame only. Among some 240,000 clones, approximately 85% were seen once, and the ten largest hold around 2.5%. Sequenced: peripheral blood. Source of these receptors: a woman aged 70 to 79 with COVID-19, enrolled during active disease.

This clone occurred once. V usage is TRBV5-6 and J usage is TRBJ2-1; D may be TRBD1 (5 bases). The germline V gene has CDR1 SGHDT and CDR2 YYEEEE. The CDR3 contains 13 residues. The V end lost 4 bases, the J end lost 9 bases, and 14 bases lay between the germline ends. The CDR3 nucleotides read TGTGCCAGCAGCAACTTAGGGGATAGTGAGCAGTTCTTC. Residues: CASSNLGDSEQFF.

This clone appeared a single time. The chain links TRBV18 to TRBJ2-2, with 9 bases fitting TRBD2. The CDR3 spans 17 residues. V dropped 2 bases and J dropped 4; count of bases not matched to a gene: 8. Germline loops: CDR1 KGHSH, CDR2 LQKENI. In DNA, the CDR3 is TGTGCCAGCTCACCAGGGCTAGCGGGACGACTCACCGGGGAGCTGTTTTTT. Encoded protein: CASSPGLAGRLTGELFF.

The rearrangement links TRBV19 to TRBJ1-2; TRBD1 agrees at 8 bases. V trimming: 0 bases; J trimming: 2 bases; junction bases outside the gene matches: 5. This CDR3 comprises 16 residues. Germline assignment: CDR1 LNHDA and CDR2 SQIVND (reference sequence). The CDR3 reads CASSIEGTGGNYGYTF. The CDR3 DNA reads TGTGCCAGTAGTATAGAGGGGACAGGAGGAAACTATGGCTACACCTTC.

The chain couples TRBV11-3 to TRBJ1-6; a possible D gene is TRBD1 (6 bases). The V gene's germline CDR1 is SGHNT and CDR2 YENEEA. This CDR3 contains 15 residues. V was cut by 1 base and J by 4 bases, with 8 bases left in between. The CDR3 spells CASSLAGQYNSPLHF. Here the CDR3 DNA reads TGTGCCAGCAGCTTAGCTGGACAGTATAATTCACCCCTCCACTTT.

The chain is built from TRBV6-6 and TRBJ2-5; the D gene is possibly TRBD2 (6 bases). CDR3 size: 15 residues. Germline CDR1 is MNHNY and CDR2 is SVGAGI (reference sequence). V lost 2 bases to trimming and J lost 2 bases, with 12 bases between them. Here the CDR3 reads CASSYAGGGQETQYF. In DNA, the CDR3 is TGTGCCAGCAGTTACGCGGGTGGGGGGCAAGAGACCCAGTACTTC.

The chain uses TRBV21-1 and TRBJ1-4; the table's D call TRBD1 went unverified against the DNA. TRBV21-1 is a documented pseudogene. This CDR3 region has 13 residues. The CDR3 loop reads CASSNRSRGNLFF. The CDR3 coding sequence is TGTGCCAGCAGCAACAGATCCAGGGGAAATCTGTTTTTT.

CDR3 sequence reads: CATSRDGLRGWGYTF. CDR3 bases: TGTGCCACCAGCAGAGATGGGTTAAGGGGCTGGGGCTACACCTTC. J is TRBJ1-2 and V is TRBV15, with D possibly being TRBD1 (5 bases). Germline CDR1 LNHNV, CDR2 YYDKDF (reference sequence). This CDR3 spans 15 amino acids. V lost 0 bases and J lost 8, with 16 bases in between.

This chain links TRBV19 with TRBJ1-5, with TRBD1 identical over 8 bases. Germline-derived CDR1 and CDR2 are LNHDA and SQIVND (reference sequence). V lost 4 bases to trimming and J lost 4 bases; unmatched junction nucleotides: 3. The CDR3 is 14 residues long. The CDR3 reads CASSRGQDNQPQHF. CDR3 DNA: TGTGCCAGTAGTAGGGGACAGGATAATCAGCCCCAGCATTTT. The full variable domain, rest sourced from reference TRBV19 and TRBJ1-5, is DGGITQSPKYLFRKEGQNVTLSCEQNLNHDAMYWYRQDPGQGLRLIYYSQIVNDFQKGDIAEGYSVSREKKESFPLTVTSAQKNPTAFYLCASSRGQDNQPQHFGDGTRLSIL.

The chain has TRBV27 and TRBJ1-5, with a tentative D call TRBD1 (6 bases). Germline V CDR1 and CDR2: MNHEY, SMNVEV (reference sequence). The CDR3 is 13 amino acids. The germline V and J ends were trimmed by 0 bases and 10 bases, with 10 bases remaining between them. The CDR3: CASSLSGGAPQHF. CDR3 in DNA: TGTGCCAGCAGTTTATCGGGGGGGGCTCCCCAGCATTTT.

The V gene is TRBV6-2 or TRBV6-3, the J gene TRBJ1-2, with TRBD1 matching over 7 bases. The CDR3 runs 17 residues. CDR1 and CDR2 (germline): MNHEY, SVGEGT. J lost 1 base, V lost 5 bases, and 13 bases had no gene match. CDR3 amino acids: CASSPRQGDYNNYGYTF. Here the CDR3 DNA reads TGTGCCAGCAGTCCCCGACAGGGAGATTACAATAACTATGGCTACACCTTC.

The chain joins TRBV6-5 to TRBJ1-5, with D perhaps matching TRBD1 (6 bases). The CDR3 length is 15 residues. Germline loops: CDR1 MNHEY, CDR2 SVGAGI. Trimming pared 2 bases from V and 5 bases from J, leaving 13 bases between. The CDR3 loop is CASSYEWTADQPQHF. CDR3 coding DNA: TGTGCCAGCAGTTACGAGTGGACAGCTGATCAGCCCCAGCATTTT.

The rearrangement links TRBV11-3 to TRBJ1-1; tentative D call: TRBD1 (5 bases). The CDR3 spans 13 residues. CDR1 and CDR2 from the germline V gene are SGHNT and YENEEA. V dropped 2 bases and J dropped 4 bases, with 8 bases sitting between them. CDR3 in amino acids: CASSLRGGTEAFF. CDR3 coding DNA: TGTGCCAGCAGCTTACGCGGGGGCACTGAAGCTTTCTTT.

The chain uses TRBV7-2 and TRBJ2-5; 8 bases line up with TRBD2. Germline CDR1 is SGHTA and CDR2 is FQGNSA. V shed 3 bases, J shed 3 bases, and the junction held 12 bases outside the gene matches. CDR3 length equals 17 residues. The CDR3 DNA follows: TGTGCCAGCAGCTTCCACGGACAGCCGGGGGGGGAAGAGACCCAGTACTTC. This codes for CASSFHGQPGGEETQYF.

V and J are TRBV5-1 and TRBJ1-1; a weak D match, TRBD1 (5 bases). This CDR3 is 17 amino acids long. Per germline, CDR1 SGHRS and CDR2 YFSETQ. The ends were cut back, 0 bases at V and 1 base at J, with 16 bases in the middle. The CDR3, as DNA: TGCGCCAGCAGCTTGGCCGGAAAGGGGATTAAGAACACTGAAGCTTTCTTT. This sequence encodes CASSLAGKGIKNTEAFF. The full variable domain, in which reference TRBV5-1 and TRBJ1-1 provide the parts outside the CDR3, is KAGVTQTPRYLIKTRGQQVTLSCSPISGHRSVSWYQQTPGQGLQFLFEYFSETQRNKGNFPGRFSGRQFSNSRSEMNVSTLELGDSALYLCASSLAGKGIKNTEAFFGQGTRLTVV.

The CDR3 sequence is CASSSTGARPGLGNTIYF. The CDR3, as DNA: TGTGCCAGCAGCTCGACTGGGGCGAGGCCGGGCCTTGGAAACACCATATATTTT. This sequence joins TRBV7-9 and TRBJ1-3, with D possibly being TRBD1 (5 bases). The CDR3 is made up of 18 amino acids. Trimming stripped 4 bases from V and 3 bases from J, with 22 bases between. The germline gives CDR1 SEHNR, CDR2 FQNEAQ (reference sequence).

V and J are TRBV6-2 or TRBV6-3 and TRBJ2-5, with unresolved D. Germline lookup yields CDR1 MNHEY and CDR2 SVGEGT. This CDR3 has 13 amino acids. The V end was cut by 6 bases, the J end by 2 bases, with 10 bases between. The CDR3 DNA sequence: TGTGCCAGCAGCATTTTCACTCAAGAGACCCAGTACTTC. Amino acids: CASSIFTQETQYF.

The gene calls are TRBV11-2 and TRBJ1-2; D possibly corresponds to TRBD1 (6 bases). The CDR3 runs 13 residues. Trimming cost V 6 bases and J 8 bases, with 16 bases left between them. CDR1 and CDR2 from the germline V gene are SGHAT and FQNNGV. This chain's CDR3 is CASSSDRTSGYTF. The CDR3 DNA is TGTGCCAGCAGTTCCGACAGGACGTCGGGCTACACCTTC.

V usage is TRBV9 and J usage is TRBJ1-2; 7 bases fit TRBD1. This CDR3 is 13 amino acids long. Germline V gives CDR1 SGDLS, CDR2 YYNGEE. Trimming cost V 4 bases and J 4 bases; bases outside gene matches: 4. CDR3 coding DNA: TGTGCCAGCAGCTCGGGACAGAGCTATGGCTACACCTTC. Protein product: CASSSGQSYGYTF.

This chain connects TRBV27 to TRBJ2-1; 9 positions match TRBD2. Per the germline V gene, CDR1 is MNHEY and CDR2 is SMNVEV (reference sequence). Losses at the gene ends were 2 bases for V and 7 bases for J; bases not matched to a gene: 9. This CDR3 is 16 amino acids long. The CDR3 sequence: CASSLAGGGVVNEQFF. The CDR3 region has the DNA TGTGCCAGCAGTTTAGCGGGAGGGGGCGTAGTGAATGAGCAGTTCTTC.

This clone has just a few counts. The J gene is TRBJ2-2, the V gene TRBV3-1 (or the pseudogene TRBV3-2), with 7 nucleotides matching TRBD1. The CDR3 totals 15 residues. CDR1 is LGHDT and CDR2 is YNNKEL in the germline V gene (reference sequence). V shed 5 bases, J shed 1 base, and the junction held 4 bases outside the gene matches. The CDR3 sequence is CASSWGQLNTGELFF. CDR3 coding DNA: TGTGCCAGCAGCTGGGGACAGCTGAACACCGGGGAGCTGTTTTTT.

The V call is TRBV2, the J call TRBJ1-6, with TRBD1 matching 8 bases. The germline CDR1 and CDR2 sequences are SNHLY and FYNNEI. This CDR3 contains 14 residues. V shed 8 bases, J shed 6 bases, and the junction held 6 bases outside the gene matches. This CDR3 reads CASVRDRFNSPLHF. The CDR3 DNA is TGTGCCAGCGTCCGGGACAGGTTTAATTCACCCCTCCACTTT.

This clone was picked up one time. The gene calls are TRBV5-1 and TRBJ1-2; the match to TRBD1 covers 7 bases. Germline V gene sequence: CDR1 SGHRS, CDR2 YFSETQ. This CDR3 has 14 amino acids. Germline trimming cut 0 bases from V and 4 bases from J; bases unmatched to any gene: 3. Here the CDR3 DNA reads TGCGCCAGCAGCTTGGCGACAGGGTCCTATGGCTACACCTTC. This translates into CASSLATGSYGYTF.

This chain uses TRBV5-6 with TRBJ2-1; 7 bases line up with TRBD2. The CDR3 has 16 residues. The germline gives CDR1 SGHDT, CDR2 YYEEEE. Trimming at V came to 1 base and at J to 2 bases, leaving 6 bases not matched to a gene. The CDR3 reads CASSLSPSGPYNEQFF. Written as DNA, the CDR3 is TGTGCCAGCAGCTTGTCCCCTAGCGGACCCTACAATGAGCAGTTCTTC.

The chain recombines TRBV7-2 with TRBJ1-2; D gene unclear. V lost 0 bases and J lost 6, with 8 bases in between. In germline, CDR1 is SGHTA, CDR2 FQGNSA. The CDR3 is 13 residues long. The CDR3 here is CASSLAQVDGYTF. The CDR3 DNA is TGTGCCAGCAGCTTAGCTCAGGTGGATGGCTACACCTTC.

This sequence joins TRBV12-3 or TRBV12-4 and TRBJ2-3; maybe TRBD1 (5 bases). V lost 10 bases to trimming and J lost 3 bases, with 14 bases between them. The CDR3 spans 13 residues. The DNA of the CDR3 is TGTGCCACCAGCCAGGGTTTGACAGATACGCAGTATTTT. Its translation is CATSQGLTDTQYF.

The J gene is TRBJ2-2, the V gene TRBV19; maybe TRBD1 (6 bases). CDR3 length: 14 amino acids. Per the germline V gene, CDR1 is LNHDA and CDR2 is SQIVND (reference sequence). V was pared by 5 bases and J by 5 bases, with 12 bases between. CDR3 sequence: CASSAGVATGELFF. CDR3 in DNA: TGTGCCAGTAGTGCAGGGGTAGCAACCGGGGAGCTGTTTTTT.

The CDR3 sequence: CASSSSGQGWDGYTF. The CDR3 DNA is TGTGCCAGCAGCTCCTCCGGACAGGGTTGGGATGGCTACACCTTC. The rearrangement joins TRBV7-2 to TRBJ1-2; 8 bases are a match to TRBD1. CDR1 and CDR2 (germline): SGHTA, FQGNSA. The CDR3 loop spans 15 amino acids. The V gene end was trimmed by 4 bases and the J gene end by 6 bases; junction bases not matched to a gene: 10.

V usage is TRBV7-8 and J usage is TRBJ1-3, with D possibly matching TRBD1 (6 bases). Per germline, CDR1 SGHVS and CDR2 FQNEAQ. CDR3 length equals 16 residues. The V and J ends lost 5 bases and 6 bases respectively, with 20 bases between them. DNA for the CDR3: TGTGCCAGCAGCCAGACTCATCGGACAGAACTAAACACCATATATTTT. The encoded protein is CASSQTHRTELNTIYF. Full variable domain (outside the CDR3, taken from reference TRBV7-8 and TRBJ1-3): GAGVSQSPRYKVAKRGQDVALRCDPISGHVSLFWYQQALGQGPEFLTYFQNEAQLDKSGLPSDRFFAERPEGSVSTLKIQRTQQEDSAVYLCASSQTHRTELNTIYFGEGSWLTVV.